The source of this T cell receptor beta chain is a study of blood T cell repertoires in COVID-19. Overall study context: T cells, B-cell-depleted T cells, or PBMCs supplied cDNA or gDNA.

Clones were sequenced by immunoSEQ multiplex PCR, and TCRdb holds only the in-frame ones, with some missing. The data hold roughly 220,000 clones, with 80% to 85% observed a single time. With V trimmed by 5 bases and J by 0 bases, 15 bases remained unmatched. The germline CDR1 and CDR2 sequences are SGHTA and FQGNSA. This CDR3 contains 19 residues. The material sequenced was peripheral blood. The gene calls are TRBV7-2 and TRBJ2-3, with 9 bases matching TRBD2. The sequence derives from a woman in her sixties or seventies with acute or convalescent COVID-19. For the CDR3, the DNA is TGTGCCAGCAGCCTCCTGAGCCTAGCGGGACCAACTAGCACAGATACGCAGTATTTT. This gives the protein CASSLLSLAGPTSTDTQYF.